This T cell receptor beta chain came from a study of cytomegalovirus exposure and HLA in healthy donors. Study-wide results and limits: As a later analysis revealed, most CMV-associated TCR beta chains appeared HLA-restricted. As immune exposure information, only CMV serostatus was available. In a later analysis, at a false discovery rate of 0.05, under 20,000 TCR beta sequences matched HLA alleles. Indistinguishable V segments such as TRBV6-2 and TRBV6-3 were excluded.

Trimming at V came to 5 bases and at J to 4 bases, leaving 4 bases not matched to a gene. This CDR3 has 13 amino acids. Germline CDR1 is MGHDK and CDR2 is SYGVNS. To note about this clone: What it binds is not known.

Amplification used 60 Vbeta primers and 13 Jbeta primers. TCRdb keeps only in-frame clones here, not all; method: immunoSEQ multiplex PCR. In the table there are 98,000 or so clones, 70% to 80% of which are singletons. This TCR derives from a female donor in good health and CMV-seronegative. The chain links TRBV25-1 to TRBJ1-2; 7 positions agree with TRBD1. Source material: PBMCs. The CDR3 nucleotides are TGTGCCAGCAGTCAGGGGGTTGGCTATGGCTACACCTTC. Its protein is CASSQGVGYGYTF.